These 22 T cell receptor beta chains were sequenced from one sample in a study of T cell responses to AZD1222 COVID-19 vaccine (dated by TCRdb to the early 2020s). The sample's time point label, decoded: baseline before first vaccination. Library creation used the immunoSEQ multiplex PCR assay. The clones in this table, taken by TCRdb from immuneACCESS, are in-frame only. Not every clone is retained; where verified, under half of the shortfall comes from an unresolved V gene, and the cause of the rest is unknown. Present in this sample are 100,000 to 150,000 clones, around nine tenths of which were seen just once. The ten most abundant clones make up roughly 5.4% of the sample. This specimen consisted of peripheral blood, obtained on day 0 of AZD1222 vaccination. All receptors derive from an adult in good health.

This chain connects TRBV3-1 (or the pseudogene TRBV3-2) to TRBJ1-4; D call uncertain. With 1 base removed from V and 6 bases from J, the gap between germline ends came to 3 bases. The CDR3 contains 12 residues. In germline, CDR1 is LGHDT, CDR2 YNNKEL (reference sequence). This chain's CDR3 is CASSQGDEKLFF. The CDR3 coding sequence is TGTGCCAGCAGCCAAGGCGATGAAAAACTGTTTTTT.

J is TRBJ2-5 and V is TRBV7-2; 8 bases are shared with TRBD2. Germline V gives CDR1 SGHTA, CDR2 FQGNSA. Unmatched junction bases numbered 7, after V lost 0 bases and J lost 4 bases. This CDR3 is 16 amino acids long. CDR3: CASSLAGGSGAETQYF. The CDR3 coding sequence is TGTGCCAGCAGCTTAGCGGGGGGTAGCGGGGCAGAGACCCAGTACTTC.

The chain couples TRBV18 to TRBJ2-6, with unresolved D. Trimming took off 4 bases at V and 2 bases at J, with 6 bases between the two ends. Germline V lookup: CDR1 KGHSH, CDR2 LQKENI. CDR3 size: 14 residues. This chain's CDR3 is CASSQSPGANVLTF. The CDR3, as DNA: TGTGCCAGCTCACAGTCTCCTGGGGCCAACGTCCTGACTTTC.

This chain connects TRBV28 to TRBJ1-2; TRBD1 matches at 7 bases. J lost 6 bases, V lost 1 base, and 8 bases had no gene match. The germline CDR1 and CDR2 sequences are MDHEN and SYDVKM. This CDR3 comprises 15 residues. The DNA of the CDR3 is TGTGCCAGCAGTTTATTGGGGACAGTCGCGAATGGCTACACCTTC. Its protein product is CASSLLGTVANGYTF.

The CDR3 is CASSLGDRADYEQYF. The CDR3 DNA is TGCGCCAGCAGCTTGGGGGACAGGGCTGACTACGAGCAGTACTTC. The rearrangement links TRBV5-1 to TRBJ2-7; 9 nucleotides align to TRBD1. From germline, CDR1 is SGHRS and CDR2 YFSETQ. The CDR3 runs to 15 residues. V lost 0 bases, J lost 3 bases, and 4 bases stayed unmatched.

This rearrangement joins TRBV5-1 to TRBJ1-2; no clear D gene. This CDR3 is built from 14 residues. V was clipped by 4 bases and J by 10 bases, with 20 bases between them. CDR1 and CDR2 (germline): SGHRS, YFSETQ. The CDR3 reads CASSPGGPSVDYTF. In nucleotides, the CDR3 is TGCGCCAGCAGCCCGGGCGGGCCAAGTGTGGACTACACCTTC.

The J gene is TRBJ2-7, the V gene TRBV2; D is possibly TRBD2 (7 bases). The V gene lost 1 base and the J gene lost 1 base, with 11 bases spanning the gap. This CDR3 has 15 amino acids. Germline loops: CDR1 SNHLY, CDR2 FYNNEI. The CDR3 reads CASSEEAGASYEQYF. CDR3 coding DNA: TGTGCCAGCAGTGAAGAGGCGGGGGCATCCTACGAGCAGTACTTC.

In its sample, this clone was seen once. This chain links TRBV27 with TRBJ1-2; D is unclear. The germline V and J ends were trimmed by 4 bases and 7 bases, with 16 bases remaining between them. Germline-derived CDR1 and CDR2 are MNHEY and SMNVEV (reference sequence). The CDR3 runs to 14 residues. CDR3 sequence: CASSWSGPGFGYTF. In nucleotides, the CDR3 is TGTGCCAGCAGTTGGTCCGGGCCTGGCTTTGGCTACACCTTC.

This clone was picked up one time. The genes are TRBV3-1 (or the pseudogene TRBV3-2) and TRBJ1-2; D remains unclear. Deletions cut 4 bases from V and 6 bases from J, with 15 bases between. The CDR3 contains 14 residues. CDR1 is LGHDT, CDR2 YNNKEL, per germline (reference sequence). The CDR3 loop reads CASSRVVVSDGYTF. Here the CDR3 DNA reads TGTGCCAGCAGCCGCGTGGTGGTAAGCGATGGCTACACCTTC.

In this sample, this clone turned up a few times. The chain joins TRBV30 to TRBJ2-2; tentative D call: TRBD2 (7 bases). The V and J ends lost 1 base and 8 bases respectively, with 17 bases between them. Per the germline V gene, CDR1 is GTSNPN and CDR2 is SVGIG (reference sequence). CDR3 length: 15 residues. The DNA of the CDR3 is TGTGCCTGGAGTGGGGTGGGAGGGGGAAGTGGGGAGCTGTTTTTT. Translating it yields CAWSGVGGGSGELFF.

This chain links TRBV29-1 with TRBJ2-3; 9 nucleotides agree with TRBD2. The CDR3 has 12 residues. The V segment lost 4 bases and the J segment 10 bases; nucleotides outside the gene matches: 6. Germline lookup yields CDR1 SQVTM and CDR2 ANQGSEA. The CDR3 nucleotides are TGCAGCGTTGCGGGTAGCGGGAGTGCGCAGTATTTT. This translates into CSVAGSGSAQYF.

The chain carries TRBV27 and TRBJ1-6; D is ambiguous. Germline V gene sequence: CDR1 MNHEY, CDR2 SMNVEV (reference sequence). V gave up 7 bases and J gave up 0 bases, with 13 bases separating them. The CDR3 is 16 residues long. The CDR3 DNA reads TGTGCCAGCACTCCCCGGCGGGGCTCCTATAATTCACCCCTCCACTTT. This translates into CASTPRRGSYNSPLHF.

This clone was observed a handful of times. The rearrangement uses TRBV19 and TRBJ2-1, with TRBD1 as a possible D gene (6 bases). V gave up 5 bases and J gave up 5 bases, with 10 bases separating them. Germline assignment: CDR1 LNHDA and CDR2 SQIVND (reference sequence). This CDR3 region has 13 residues. CDR3 sequence: CASSANRDNEQFF. CDR3 DNA: TGTGCCAGTAGTGCAAACAGGGACAATGAGCAGTTCTTC.

The chain joins TRBV28 to TRBJ2-5; 7 nucleotides agree with TRBD1. CDR1 MDHEN and CDR2 SYDVKM come from the germline V gene. This CDR3 region has 15 residues. Germline trimming cut 2 bases from V and 1 base from J; bases unmatched to any gene: 4. For the CDR3, the DNA is TGTGCCAGCAGTTTACCCGGACAGGCCCAAGAGACCCAGTACTTC. Translating gives CASSLPGQAQETQYF.

The CDR3 DNA reads TGTGCCAGCAGTACCGACTCTGGATATCAGGGCTACACCTTC. Amino acids: CASSTDSGYQGYTF. The gene calls are TRBV2 and TRBJ1-2, with D unresolved. CDR1 and CDR2 (germline): SNHLY, FYNNEI. CDR3 length: 14 residues. V was trimmed by 5 bases and J by 8 bases, leaving 18 bases between them.

This chain links TRBV11-2 with TRBJ2-1; D may match TRBD1 or TRBD2 (6 bases each). There are 15 residues in the CDR3. CDR1 is SGHAT, CDR2 FQNNGV, per germline. With 4 bases removed from V and 0 bases from J, the gap between germline ends came to 10 bases. CDR3 sequence (DNA): TGTGCCAGCAGCTACGGGGGCGTCTCCTACAATGAGCAGTTCTTC. Protein: CASSYGGVSYNEQFF.

The rearrangement uses TRBV5-5 and TRBJ1-5, with TRBD1 as a possible D gene (6 bases). This CDR3 spans 14 amino acids. V dropped 0 bases and J dropped 6 bases, with 10 bases sitting between them. CDR1 SGHKS and CDR2 YYEKEE come from the germline V gene (reference sequence). The CDR3 loop reads CASSLEGGGQPQHF. The CDR3 region has the DNA TGTGCCAGCAGCTTGGAAGGGGGAGGTCAGCCCCAGCATTTT.

CDR3 sequence: CASSYERMGQETQYF. CDR3 coding DNA: TGTGCCAGCAGTTACGAGCGGATGGGGCAAGAGACCCAGTACTTC. V usage is TRBV6-2 or TRBV6-3 and J usage is TRBJ2-5, with D perhaps matching TRBD2 (5 bases). Trimming pared 2 bases from V and 2 bases from J, leaving 12 bases between. Germline V lookup: CDR1 MNHEY, CDR2 SVGEGT. This CDR3 is built from 15 residues.

The rearrangement joins TRBV30 to TRBJ1-1; 12 bases agree with TRBD1. Trimming took 8 bases from V and 4 from J; bases not matched to a gene: 2. CDR3 length: 12 residues. Germline CDR1 is GTSNPN and CDR2 is SVGIG (reference sequence). The CDR3: CAGDRGLTEAFF. The CDR3 DNA reads TGTGCCGGGGACAGGGGGCTCACTGAAGCTTTCTTT.

In its sample, this clone was seen a few times. The chain recombines TRBV7-2 with TRBJ1-2, with D possibly matching TRBD1 (5 bases). V lost 1 base, J lost 3 bases, and 15 bases lay in between. Germline CDR1 SGHTA, CDR2 FQGNSA. The CDR3 extends over 16 amino acids. CDR3 protein: CASSLGRRREDYGYTF. The CDR3 DNA is TGTGCCAGCAGCTTAGGTCGGCGCAGGGAAGACTATGGCTACACCTTC.

This sequence joins TRBV6-6 and TRBJ2-7; D remains ambiguous. The V end lost 6 bases, the J end lost 2 bases, and 11 bases lay between the germline ends. This CDR3 contains 13 residues. Germline V gives CDR1 MNHNY, CDR2 SVGAGI (reference sequence). CDR3 in amino acids: CASSLPETYEQYF. CDR3 nucleotides: TGTGCCAGCAGCCTGCCCGAAACCTACGAGCAGTACTTC.

The gene calls are TRBV3-1 (or the pseudogene TRBV3-2) and TRBJ1-2; D not certain. Germline V gene data show CDR1 as LGHDT and CDR2 as YNNKEL (reference sequence). CDR3 length: 16 residues. V was clipped by 3 bases and J by 4 bases, with 18 bases between them. CDR3 loop: CASSQMSQLTLYGYTF. CDR3 nucleotide sequence: TGTGCCAGCAGCCAGATGTCCCAGCTCACCCTCTATGGCTACACCTTC.